The T cell receptor (beta chain) under discussion was sequenced for a study of cytomegalovirus exposure and HLA in healthy donors. Study-level points and caveats: In all likelihood, a cluster of highly shared sequence variants was a sequencing artifact. TCR beta chains numbering more than 150 were designated cytomegalovirus-associated.

Both 60 Vbeta primers and 13 Jbeta primers went into the PCR. The assay was immunoSEQ multiplex PCR, and TCRdb's table has in-frame clones only and misses some. Among some 190,000 clones listed, around 80% were seen once. Between the trimmed V and J ends, which lost 5 bases and 15 bases, there was a span of 20 bases. The CDR3 consists of 12 residues. From germline, CDR1 is SQVTM and CDR2 ANQGSEA. About this clone itself: The antigen is undetermined.

These donors counted as nominally healthy when sampled, but unrecorded immune exposures were likely. The chain carries TRBV29-1 and TRBJ2-1; unclear D gene. The receptor's source is a man aged 18-30 years in good health and CMV-seronegative. The sequenced material came from PBMCs. CDR3 in amino acids: CSVPSNPTGWFF. The CDR3 DNA sequence: TGCAGCGTTCCTAGTAACCCGACTGGGTGGTTCTTC.